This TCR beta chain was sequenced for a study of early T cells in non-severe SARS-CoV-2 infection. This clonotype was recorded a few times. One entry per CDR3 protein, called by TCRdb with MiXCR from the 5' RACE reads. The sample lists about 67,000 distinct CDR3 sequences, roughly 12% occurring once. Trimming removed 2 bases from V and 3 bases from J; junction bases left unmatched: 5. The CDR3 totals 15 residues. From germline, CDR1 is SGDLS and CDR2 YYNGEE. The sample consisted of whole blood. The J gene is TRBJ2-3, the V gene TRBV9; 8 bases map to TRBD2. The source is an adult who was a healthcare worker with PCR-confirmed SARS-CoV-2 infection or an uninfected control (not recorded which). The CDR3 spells CASSVSGGWTDTQYF. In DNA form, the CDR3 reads TGTGCCAGCAGCGTCAGCGGGGGTTGGACAGATACGCAGTATTTT.